A selection of T cell receptor beta chains follows, all from one sample in a study of OX40 agonist ivuxolimab in advanced cancers. Some clones are missing from TCRdb's copy, which holds only in-frame ones; the method was immunoSEQ multiplex PCR. The data contain around 70,000 clones, 80% to 95% of them singletons. The sample consisted of CD4+ or CD8+ T cells sorted from blood, taken in a trial of the OX40 agonist ivuxolimab. Receptor source: an adult with an advanced solid tumor such as melanoma, head and neck, liver or kidney cancer. Both conserved end residues are part of each CDR3. A D gene is named only where the DNA matches it firmly. Size is omitted from some rows. Given values are once, few, many or a class for expanded clones.

>TRBV14|NA|NA|TRBJ2-7
CASSLGQSFAYEQYF
TGTGCCAGCAGCCTCGGACAGAGCTTCGCCTACGAGCAGTACTTC
>TRBV2|TRBD1|NA|TRBJ1-1
CASSGGQGLGEAFF
TGTGCCAGCAGTGGGGGACAGGGGCTCGGTGAAGCTTTCTTT
>TRBV7-7|NA|NA|TRBJ2-3
CASSLGTKSTDTQYF
TGTGCTAGCAGCTTAGGGACGAAGAGCACAGATACGCAGTATTTT
>TRBV6-6|TRBD1|NA|TRBJ1-2
CASSKPDREKYGYTF
TGTGCCAGCAGTAAGCCCGACAGGGAGAAGTATGGCTACACCTTC
>TRBV5-1|NA|NA|TRBJ2-3
CASSLLSHTDTQYF
TGCGCCAGCAGCTTGCTCTCCCACACAGATACGCAGTATTTT
>TRBV12-5|TRBD1|NA|TRBJ1-1
CASGSYRGDMNTEAFF
TGTGCTAGTGGTTCCTACAGGGGGGACATGAACACTGAAGCTTTCTTT
>TRBV19|NA|NA|TRBJ1-1
CASNPSMNTEAFF
TGTGCCAGTAACCCGAGCATGAACACTGAAGCTTTCTTT
>TRBV13|NA|large|TRBJ1-1
CASSFGTGAFF
TGTGCCAGCAGCTTCGGGACGGGAGCTTTCTTT
>TRBV30|NA|NA|TRBJ1-2
CAFISNYGYTF
TGCGCCTTTATTTCTAACTATGGCTACACCTTC
>TRBV7-9|TRBD1|NA|TRBJ1-4
CASSPGTGGVREKLFF
TGTGCCAGCAGTCCCGGGACAGGGGGCGTAAGGGAAAAACTGTTTTTT
>TRBV27|NA|NA|TRBJ2-7
CASSLAVTSYEQYF
TGTGCCAGCAGTTTAGCCGTGACCTCCTACGAGCAGTACTTC
>TRBV13|NA|NA|TRBJ1-4
CASSPGSRGKGEKLFF
TGTGCCAGCAGCCCTGGGTCAAGGGGGAAGGGTGAAAAACTGTTTTTT
>TRBV19|NA|NA|TRBJ1-5
CASSMYGNSNQPQHF
TGTGCCAGTAGTATGTACGGAAATAGCAATCAGCCCCAGCATTTT
>TRBV28|NA|NA|TRBJ1-6
CASSLDGYNSPLHF
TGTGCCAGCAGCTTGGACGGTTATAATTCACCCCTCCACTTT
>TRBV10-3|NA|NA|TRBJ1-2
CAISEGAQGLAYGYTF
TGTGCCATCAGTGAGGGGGCACAGGGACTGGCGTATGGCTACACCTTC
>TRBV6-4|NA|NA|TRBJ2-7
CASSDFYEGSAFSYEQYF
TGTGCCAGCAGTGACTTCTACGAGGGTAGCGCCTTCTCCTACGAGCAGTACTTC
>TRBV6-1|NA|NA|TRBJ2-7
CASSAVSSYEQYF
TGTGCCAGCAGTGCTGTCAGCTCCTACGAGCAGTACTTC
>TRBV4-3|NA|NA|TRBJ2-7
CASSQDLDKEQYF
TGCGCCAGCAGCCAAGATTTGGATAAGGAGCAGTACTTC
>TRBV7-9|TRBD1|NA|TRBJ2-7
CASRISGTGEYEQYF
TGTGCCAGCAGAATATCCGGGACAGGGGAGTACGAGCAGTACTTC
>TRBV11-3|NA|NA|TRBJ2-3
CASSLDVRDTQYF
TGTGCCAGCAGCTTAGATGTGCGAGATACGCAGTATTTT
>TRBV19|NA|NA|TRBJ2-1
CASSIASRSSYNEQFF
TGTGCCAGTAGTATAGCTAGCCGGAGCTCCTACAATGAGCAGTTCTTC
>TRBV14|TRBD1|few|TRBJ2-7
CASSPGTGWEQYF
TGTGCCAGCAGCCCCGGGACAGGGTGGGAGCAGTACTTC
>TRBV5-1|TRBD2|NA|TRBJ2-7
CASSFSGTNFEQYF
TGCGCCAGCAGCTTTTCCGGGACTAACTTCGAGCAGTACTTC
>TRBV30|NA|medium-sized|TRBJ1-1
CAWSVGPAGTEAFF
TGTGCCTGGAGTGTTGGTCCGGCCGGGACTGAAGCTTTCTTT
>TRBV6-1|NA|once|TRBJ2-7
CASSEDGGSAYEQYF
TGTGCCAGCAGTGAGGATGGAGGTTCCGCCTACGAGCAGTACTTC
>TRBV6-5|NA|NA|TRBJ1-1
CASSYSTGTEAFF
TGTGCCAGCAGTTACTCGACAGGTACTGAAGCTTTCTTT
>TRBV7-9|NA|NA|TRBJ2-5
CASSLGQGRSETQYF
TGTGCCAGCAGCTTAGGCCAGGGGCGGTCAGAGACCCAGTACTTC
>TRBV4-3|NA|once|TRBJ2-1
CASSQEGGESSYNEQFF
TGCGCCAGCAGCCAAGAGGGGGGCGAGAGCTCCTACAATGAGCAGTTCTTC
>TRBV6-5|NA|NA|TRBJ1-1
CASNLDSLDTEAFF
TGTGCCAGCAACCTGGACAGTTTAGACACTGAAGCTTTCTTT
>TRBV14|NA|NA|TRBJ2-7
CASSPVGGVTVQYF
TGTGCCAGCAGCCCTGTTGGGGGCGTCACTGTGCAGTACTTC
>TRBV7-6|NA|NA|TRBJ1-1
CASSLVQGANTEAFF
TGTGCCAGCAGCTTAGTTCAGGGTGCAAACACTGAAGCTTTCTTT
>TRBV30|NA|NA|TRBJ2-7
CAWSVWIGEAYEQYF
TGTGCCTGGAGTGTTTGGATAGGGGAGGCCTACGAGCAGTACTTC
>TRBV6-1|TRBD1|NA|TRBJ2-5
CASSEGSTGAWWETQYF
TGTGCCAGCAGTGAAGGGTCGACAGGGGCGTGGTGGGAGACCCAGTACTTC
>TRBV28|NA|NA|TRBJ1-1
CASSFTGASTEAFF
TGTGCCAGCAGTTTTACGGGGGCAAGCACTGAAGCTTTCTTT
>TRBV28|NA|NA|TRBJ2-1
CASSSPRWAGDEQFF
TGTGCCAGCAGTTCGCCCAGGTGGGCTGGCGATGAGCAGTTCTTC
>TRBV2|NA|NA|TRBJ2-3
CASSDYTDTQYF
TGTGCCAGCAGTGATTACACAGATACGCAGTATTTT
>TRBV18|NA|NA|TRBJ2-7
CASSPTETYEQYF
TGTGCCAGCTCGCCTACTGAAACCTACGAGCAGTACTTC
>TRBV19|NA|NA|TRBJ2-1
CASSIGVRSSYNEQFF
TGTGCCAGTAGTATAGGAGTGAGGTCGTCCTACAATGAGCAGTTCTTC
>TRBV27|TRBD1|NA|TRBJ1-2
CASSPGQGILTNYGYTF
TGTGCCAGCAGTCCAGGACAGGGAATCCTTACTAACTATGGCTACACCTTC
>TRBV19|NA|NA|TRBJ1-4
CASGRISTNEKLFF
TGTGCCAGCGGGAGGATTTCAACTAATGAAAAACTGTTTTTT
>TRBV30|TRBD1|few|TRBJ1-1
CAWTLGQGNTEAFF
TGTGCCTGGACCCTGGGACAGGGAAACACTGAAGCTTTCTTT
>TRBV4-1|TRBD2|NA|TRBJ2-7
CASSQGWGASGSSYEQYF
TGCGCCAGCAGCCAAGGCTGGGGGGCTAGCGGGAGCTCCTACGAGCAGTACTTC
>TRBV6-5|NA|NA|TRBJ2-7
CASRNRGDYEQYF
TGTGCCAGCAGGAACCGAGGAGACTACGAGCAGTACTTC
>TRBV7-9|TRBD1|NA|TRBJ2-5
CASSPGTGEEETQYF
TGTGCCAGCAGCCCGGGGACAGGGGAAGAGGAGACCCAGTACTTC
>TRBV29-1|TRBD1|NA|TRBJ1-2
CSVEEWDRGPDFRYGYTF
TGCAGCGTTGAAGAATGGGACAGGGGGCCCGACTTTAGGTATGGCTACACCTTC
>TRBV27|NA|NA|TRBJ2-7
CASQRGVSSYEQYF
TGTGCCAGCCAAAGGGGGGTAAGCTCCTACGAGCAGTACTTC
>TRBV5-5|NA|NA|TRBJ2-7
CASSAYGAASYEQYF
TGTGCCAGCAGCGCCTACGGTGCGGCTTCCTACGAGCAGTACTTC
>TRBV19|NA|few|TRBJ1-5
CASSIWDSNQPQHF
TGTGCCAGTAGTATATGGGATAGCAATCAGCCCCAGCATTTT
>TRBV27|NA|NA|TRBJ2-1
CASSLGNEQFF
TGTGCCAGCAGTTTAGGTAATGAGCAGTTCTTC
>TRBV7-2|NA|NA|TRBJ1-5
CASSLQGWGQPQHF
TGTGCCAGCAGCTTACAGGGGTGGGGTCAGCCCCAGCATTTT
>TRBV27|NA|NA|TRBJ1-1
CASSLFTGSNTEAFF
TGTGCCAGCAGTTTATTCACAGGGTCGAACACTGAAGCTTTCTTT
>TRBV9|NA|NA|TRBJ1-1
CASSVVGQTEAFF
TGTGCCAGCAGCGTAGTAGGGCAGACTGAAGCTTTCTTT
>TRBV27|TRBD1|NA|TRBJ1-1
CASSLSWTGNTEAFF
TGTGCCAGCAGTTTATCGTGGACAGGGAACACTGAAGCTTTCTTT
>TRBV2|NA|NA|TRBJ2-2
CASSAVTSNTGELFF
TGTGCCAGCAGTGCCGTCACTTCGAACACCGGGGAGCTGTTTTTT
>TRBV6-5|NA|NA|TRBJ2-7
CASSLGPGEQYF
TGTGCCAGCAGTCTCGGGCCGGGTGAGCAGTACTTC